The rows below give T cell receptor beta chains drawn from one sample of a study of blood T cell repertoires in COVID-19. Only in-frame clones appear in the TCRdb table, and some are missing; sequencing was by immunoSEQ multiplex PCR. The sample includes fewer than 450,000 clones, approximately 89% of them seen just once. The sequencing input was peripheral blood. These receptors were taken from a woman aged 18-29 years who had recovered from COVID-19. The CDR3 runs from the conserved cysteine through the conserved F or W. Fields, in order: V gene, D gene, J gene, CDR3 DNA, CDR3 protein. A D gene is named only where the DNA matches it firmly.

TRBV27,NA,TRBJ1-1,TGTGCCAGCAGTTTTGCCGGGGAGTTTGGCACTGAAGCTTTCTTT,CASSFAGEFGTEAFF
TRBV19,NA,TRBJ1-2,TGTGCCAGTAGTAAATTCGAGCGGGGTAACTATGGCTACACCTTC,CASSKFERGNYGYTF
TRBV27,TRBD2,TRBJ2-1,TGTGCCAGCAGTCCCAACAGTTTGATACTAGCGGGAGATTACAATGAGCAGTTCTTC,CASSPNSLILAGDYNEQFF
TRBV6-5,TRBD1,TRBJ1-2,TGTGCCAGCAGGAAGCCGGGACAGGGACGTCCTGGCTACACCTTC,CASRKPGQGRPGYTF
TRBV16,NA,TRBJ2-2,TGTGCCAGCAGCCAACTCAGGGTTTCCAACACCGGGGAGCTGTTTTTT,CASSQLRVSNTGELFF
TRBV14,TRBD1,TRBJ2-3,TGTGCCAGCAGCCCCTGGGACAGGGCTCCGCAGTATTTT,CASSPWDRAPQYF
TRBV7-7,TRBD2,TRBJ2-2,TGTGCCAGCAGTCGAACTAGCGGGGATTACACCGGGGAGCTGTTTTTT,CASSRTSGDYTGELFF
TRBV15,NA,TRBJ1-2,TGTGCCACCAGCAGAGATGGGAGGGATGAGGATGGCTACACCTTC,CATSRDGRDEDGYTF
TRBV7-2,TRBD1,TRBJ1-3,TGTGCCAGCAGCTTACAGACAGGGTCGAGCGGAAACACCATATATTTT,CASSLQTGSSGNTIYF
TRBV9,TRBD1,TRBJ1-6,TGTGCCAGCAGCCCACGCCCCACGTCGGGACAGGTTATTTCACCCCTCCACTTT,CASSPRPTSGQVISPLHF
TRBV11-3,NA,TRBJ1-2,TGTGCCAGCAGCTTAGGAGCTCGGTATAGCTACACCTTC,CASSLGARYSYTF
TRBV27,TRBD2,TRBJ2-1,TGTGCCAGATGGCGGGGGGAAAGCTCCTACAATGAGCAGTTCTTC,CARWRGESSYNEQFF
TRBV6-5,NA,TRBJ2-1,TGTGCCAGCAGTTACAAAGACAGTAATGAGCAGTTCTTC,CASSYKDSNEQFF
TRBV9,NA,TRBJ1-2,TGTGCCAGCAGCGTGGCGGGGCTTCAGGTTGGCACCTTC,CASSVAGLQVGTF
TRBV7-4,TRBD1,TRBJ2-5,TGTGCCAGCAGCTGGGGACAGAGGGAGACCCAGTACTTC,CASSWGQRETQYF
TRBV27,TRBD1,TRBJ2-1,TGTGCCAGCAGTCGCGGACAGGGTGGATGGAATGAGCAGTTCTTC,CASSRGQGGWNEQFF
TRBV7-6,TRBD2,TRBJ2-2,TGTGCCAGCAGGATACTAGCGGGAGGGCCCCCCGCCACCGGGGAGCTGTTTTTT,CASRILAGGPPATGELFF
TRBV6-5,NA,TRBJ2-4,TGTGCCAGCAGTTACTCGGAGGGAAACATTCAGTACTTC,CASSYSEGNIQYF
TRBV2,NA,TRBJ1-5,TGTGCCAGCAGTGTGGAGGGATACAATCAGCCCCAGCATTTT,CASSVEGYNQPQHF